The next 20 T cell receptor beta chains were all read from a single sample in a study of molecular identifiers for immune sequencing clone quantification (dated by TCRdb to 2016 to 2019). Receptor amplification or capture employed PCR. TCRdb shows the sequencer as NextSeq 500. In-frame beta chains were kept once TCRdb had trimmed the public reads at Q25 with fastp and called clones with MiXCR. Rows merge per CDR3 protein into single entries with the most common DNA and genes. In this sample the table shows around 470,000 distinct CDR3 sequences, about 26% of which occur a single time. Around 0.79% of the sample goes to the ten largest clones. Specimen: naive CD8+ T cells from blood, with Jurkat cell RNA spiked in. Reading the label with the study, this specimen's cell subset or site is: FACS-sorted CD8+CD4-CCR7+CD45RA+ naive T cells. All receptors derive from a human donor in good health. Some libraries in this study had Jurkat cell RNA spiked in.

Ten or more counts support this clonotype. The V gene is TRBV12-3 or TRBV12-4, the J gene TRBJ2-3, with 8 bases aligning to TRBD1. V shed 6 bases, J shed 3 bases, and the junction held 5 bases outside the gene matches. This CDR3 contains 14 residues. The CDR3 reads CASRGRTGTDTQYF. The CDR3 DNA sequence: TGTGCCAGCAGGGGAAGGACAGGGACAGATACGCAGTATTTT.

This clonotype came up a few times. This chain joins TRBV5-1 and TRBJ2-1; D possibly corresponds to TRBD2 (5 bases). This CDR3 comprises 16 residues. CDR1 and CDR2 from the germline V gene are SGHRS and YFSETQ. Trimming took 0 bases from V and 0 from J, leaving 10 bases between them. For the CDR3, the DNA is TGCGCCAGCAGCTTGGAGAGCGGCTACTCCTACAATGAGCAGTTCTTC. Its translation is CASSLESGYSYNEQFF.

The chain is built from TRBV12-3 or TRBV12-4 and TRBJ2-5; D is unclear. Trimming took 6 bases from V and 4 from J, leaving 9 bases between them. This CDR3 is 12 amino acids long. CDR3 region: CASSSPPETQYF. CDR3 DNA: TGTGCCAGCAGCTCCCCTCCAGAGACCCAGTACTTC.

For this clonotype: Lacking the conserved final phenylalanine or tryptophan, this CDR3 likely reflects a read error. V usage is TRBV30 and J usage is TRBJ1-1, with D possibly being TRBD1 (5 bases). The CDR3 has 13 amino acids. The germline V gene encodes CDR1 GTSNPN and CDR2 SVGIG (reference sequence). V was clipped by 4 bases and J by 2 bases, with 11 bases between them. The CDR3 here is CAWNSWDNTEAFL. The CDR3 DNA is TGTGCCTGGAATTCTTGGGACAACACTGAAGCTTTCTTA.

The V call is TRBV24-1, the J call TRBJ2-2; 9 nucleotides match TRBD2. There are 18 residues in the CDR3. Trimming cost V 3 bases and J 5 bases; bases outside gene matches: 12. Per germline, CDR1 KGHDR and CDR2 SFDVKD. The CDR3 region is CATSDPPGVAGETGELFF. CDR3 DNA sequence: TGTGCCACCAGTGATCCCCCGGGAGTAGCGGGAGAAACCGGGGAGCTGTTTTTT.

At least ten counts were recorded for this clonotype. This chain uses TRBV12-3 or TRBV12-4 with TRBJ2-5; D not resolved. The germline V and J ends were trimmed by 1 base and 5 bases, with 11 bases remaining between them. This CDR3 contains 14 residues. Here the CDR3 reads CASSLGAGHETQYF. CDR3 coding DNA: TGTGCCAGCAGTTTAGGGGCAGGCCACGAGACCCAGTACTTC.

Many counts were recorded for this clonotype. The chain recombines TRBV28 with TRBJ2-5, with D tentatively TRBD1 or TRBD2 (6 bases each). The CDR3 covers 14 residues. Germline values: CDR1 MDHEN, CDR2 SYDVKM. Trimming pared 3 bases from V and 5 bases from J, leaving 13 bases between. The CDR3 DNA reads as TGTGCCAGCAGTTTGGGGGGCGTTGGGGAGACCCAGTACTTC. This sequence encodes CASSLGGVGETQYF.

This clonotype was found many times. The rearrangement joins TRBV13 to TRBJ2-3, with 14 bases matching TRBD2. V shed 5 bases and J 2 bases; nucleotides not matched to a gene: 6. Germline V lookup: CDR1 PRHDT, CDR2 FYEKMQ (reference sequence). The CDR3 totals 17 residues. The CDR3 spells CASSPRGLAGDTDTQYF. CDR3 sequence (DNA): TGTGCCAGCAGCCCACGGGGACTAGCGGGAGACACAGATACGCAGTATTTT.

This chain uses TRBV7-9 with TRBJ2-5; no clear D. Trimming pared 6 bases from V and 1 base from J, leaving 9 bases between. The CDR3 length is 13 residues. The germline CDR1 and CDR2 sequences are SEHNR and FQNEAQ (reference sequence). The CDR3 spells CASRWASQETQYF. DNA of the CDR3: TGTGCCAGCAGATGGGCCTCCCAAGAGACCCAGTACTTC.

This clonotype was seen repeatedly, ten times or more. The rearrangement links TRBV12-3 or TRBV12-4 to TRBJ1-1; D ambiguous. The V and J ends lost 6 bases and 2 bases respectively, with 10 bases between them. This CDR3 contains 13 residues. The CDR3: CASSPSTNTEAFF. DNA of the CDR3: TGTGCCAGCAGCCCCAGTACTAACACTGAAGCTTTCTTT.

This clonotype occurred many times. The chain links TRBV4-3 to TRBJ2-7; no reliable D call. The germline V gene encodes CDR1 LGHNA and CDR2 YSLEER. The CDR3 contains 16 residues. The V end lost 0 bases, the J end lost 0 bases, and 12 bases lay between the germline ends. The CDR3 DNA reads TGCGCCAGCAGCCAAGAGATCAGAGCAAGCTCCTACGAGCAGTACTTC. Its protein is CASSQEIRASSYEQYF.

This clonotype turned up a few times. Written as DNA, the CDR3 is TGTGCTAGTGGTTTGGGGGACCCCCAAGAGACCCAGTACTTC. This codes for CASGLGDPQETQYF. The chain has TRBV12-5 and TRBJ2-5; either TRBD1 or TRBD2 may supply D (5 bases each). Per germline, CDR1 LGHNT and CDR2 FRNRAP. V gave up 1 base and J gave up 1 base, with 7 bases separating them. The CDR3 consists of 14 residues.

J is TRBJ2-5 and V is TRBV7-9, with D perhaps matching TRBD1 (7 bases). The CDR3 totals 16 residues. V lost 2 bases to trimming and J lost 5 bases, with 18 bases between them. CDR1 is SEHNR, CDR2 FQNEAQ, per germline (reference sequence). The CDR3 loop reads CASSLIGRGALETQYF. In DNA form, the CDR3 reads TGTGCCAGCAGCTTAATTGGCAGGGGGGCTTTGGAGACCCAGTACTTC.

The rearrangement links TRBV2 to TRBJ1-1; D uncertain. The germline V gene has CDR1 SNHLY and CDR2 FYNNEI. The CDR3 sequence is 14 residues long. The ends were cut back, 6 bases at V and 0 bases at J, with 11 bases in the middle. DNA for the CDR3: TGTGCCAGCAGAGAAATGACGGTGAACACTGAAGCTTTCTTT. It encodes CASREMTVNTEAFF.

The table lists this clonotype with a few counts. This sequence joins TRBV7-8 and TRBJ2-3; D might be TRBD1 or TRBD2, each matching 5 bases. Trimming left V 4 bases short and J 3 bases short, with 11 bases between. CDR3 length: 14 residues. Germline V gene lookup returns CDR1 SGHVS and CDR2 FQNEAQ. CDR3 protein: CASSSGRRTDTQYF. CDR3 bases: TGTGCCAGCAGCTCGGGACGCCGTACAGATACGCAGTATTTT.

This clonotype came up many times. Written as DNA, the CDR3 is TGTGCCAGCAGCTTAGAGGGGCGAAGAGATACGCAGTATTTT. Translation: CASSLEGRRDTQYF. The chain is built from TRBV7-6 and TRBJ2-3; D possibly corresponds to TRBD1 (5 bases). Germline assignment: CDR1 SGHVS and CDR2 FNYEAQ. The CDR3 has 14 amino acids. V gave up 1 base and J gave up 5 bases, with 10 bases separating them.

This clonotype was observed a few times. The V call is TRBV7-3, the J call TRBJ2-1; 8 bases align to TRBD2. This CDR3 spans 15 amino acids. Losses at the gene ends were 6 bases for V and 2 bases for J; bases not matched to a gene: 6. CDR1 SGHTA and CDR2 FQGTGA come from the germline V gene. CDR3 nucleotide sequence: TGTGCCAGCAGACCAAGCGGGAGTCCCTACAATGAGCAGTTCTTC. Protein sequence: CASRPSGSPYNEQFF. Complete variable domain (other parts from reference TRBV7-3 and TRBJ2-1): GAGVSQTPSNKVTEKGKYVELRCDPISGHTALYWYRQSLGQGPEFLIYFQGTGAADDSGLPNDRFFAVRPEGSVSTLKIQRTERGDSAVYLCASRPSGSPYNEQFFGPGTRLTVL.

The CDR3 region has the DNA TGTGCCAGCAGTCTCAGATTACCGGGACAGGGGTGGTACGAGCAGTACTTC. It is translated as CASSLRLPGQGWYEQYF. The chain couples TRBV12-3 or TRBV12-4 to TRBJ2-7, with TRBD1 identical over 10 bases. CDR3 length: 17 residues. The V segment lost 5 bases and the J segment 4 bases; nucleotides outside the gene matches: 14.

For the CDR3, the DNA is TGCGCCAGCAGCCAAGATAAGGCGAGCGGGGGTTCCTACGAGCAGTACTTC. Translated, it gives CASSQDKASGGSYEQYF. The rearrangement joins TRBV4-3 to TRBJ2-7; 8 bases map to TRBD2. The V gene end was trimmed by 0 bases and the J gene end by 1 base; junction bases not matched to a gene: 8. The length of the CDR3 is 17 residues. Per the germline V gene, CDR1 is LGHNA and CDR2 is YSLEER.

The chain is built from TRBV30 and TRBJ2-5, with 7 bases identical to TRBD1. Per the germline V gene, CDR1 is GTSNPN and CDR2 is SVGIG (reference sequence). CDR3 length equals 17 residues. V lost 3 bases to trimming and J lost 1 base; unmatched junction nucleotides: 14. The CDR3 nucleotides are TGTGCCTGGAGCGCACTGGGGCAGGGGGTAGGCCAAGAGACCCAGTACTTC. Its protein product is CAWSALGQGVGQETQYF.